The sequence of this TCR beta chain was determined in a study of Graves' ophthalmopathy and Graves' hyperthyroidism. At the level of the study: Blood was drawn at initial diagnosis, before any treatment. Whole-study findings and limits: Most thyroid-expanded clonotypes exceeding 0.001 frequency were also found in blood.

Amplified material comprised TCR beta CDR3 regions derived from RNA transcripts. The authors performed first-round RT-PCR with HTBI primers and then a second-round multiplex PCR. TCRdb used MiXCR to reprocess the multiplex PCR reads, holding one entry per CDR3 protein. The repertoire holds 350,000 or so distinct CDR3 sequences, with roughly 15% as singletons. This CDR3 contains 13 residues. The ends were cut back, 7 bases at V and 3 bases at J, with 11 bases in the middle. CDR1 is KGHDR, CDR2 SFDVKD, per germline. No donor had other autoimmune disease, uncontrolled infection, pregnancy or lactation. A diagnosis was made from clinical symptoms together with serum thyroxine, TRAb, thyroid ultrasound and orbital computed tomography. On this clonotype itself: Antigen specificity is unknown.

The sequence derives from an adult man with Graves' ophthalmopathy. Sequences were obtained from peripheral blood. V gene TRBV24-1 combines with J gene TRBJ1-2; TRBD1 might be the D (6 bases). As DNA, the CDR3 is TGTGCCACCAGGAACAGGGCCGACTATGGCTACACCTTC. Its translation: CATRNRADYGYTF.